A single sample gave rise to the 23 T cell receptor beta chains below, sequenced in a study of radiation and T cells in renal cell carcinoma. TCRdb keeps only in-frame clones here, not all; method: immunoSEQ multiplex PCR. The repertoire has more than 75,000 clones, approximately 86% of them found once; the top ten carry about 22%. Specified time point: blood 2 weeks post-SBRT. The treatment here: 15 Gy SBRT to primary tumor, nephrectomy 4 weeks later. This sample comprised blood, obtained from a patient whose treatment included radiotherapy and nephrectomy. The source is a woman aged 50 to 60 with renal cell carcinoma.

This sequence joins TRBV6-1 and TRBJ2-4; no clear D. Per germline, CDR1 MNHNS and CDR2 SASEGT. The CDR3 runs 16 residues. Trimming took off 0 bases at V and 8 bases at J, with 17 bases between the two ends. The CDR3 bases are TGTGCCAGCAGTGAAGCGGGTTTGGGCCCTCCGGACATTCAGTACTTC. This codes for CASSEAGLGPPDIQYF.

The chain has TRBV7-8 and TRBJ2-5, with D maybe TRBD1 (5 bases). The CDR3 spans 13 residues. Per the germline V gene, CDR1 is SGHVS and CDR2 is FQNEAQ. The ends were cut back, 3 bases at V and 6 bases at J, with 11 bases in the middle. Here the CDR3 reads CASSLGPGKTQYF. CDR3 DNA sequence: TGTGCCAGCAGCTTGGGGCCAGGAAAGACCCAGTACTTC. Complete variable domain (other parts from reference TRBV7-8 and TRBJ2-5): GAGVSQSPRYKVAKRGQDVALRCDPISGHVSLFWYQQALGQGPEFLTYFQNEAQLDKSGLPSDRFFAERPEGSVSTLKIQRTQQEDSAVYLCASSLGPGKTQYFGPGTRLLVL.

V gene TRBV10-1 combines with J gene TRBJ2-5; D is uncertain. Looked up from germline, CDR1 is WNHNN and CDR2 is SYGVQD (reference sequence). V lost 0 bases, J lost 3 bases, and 8 bases lay in between. This CDR3 region has 14 residues. The CDR3: CASSESSREETQYF. As DNA, the CDR3 is TGCGCCAGCAGTGAGTCGTCTAGAGAAGAGACCCAGTACTTC.

The chain carries TRBV5-4 and TRBJ1-3; tentative D call: TRBD1 (6 bases). V was trimmed by 4 bases and J by 3 bases, leaving 14 bases between them. The CDR3 sequence is 15 residues long. From germline, CDR1 is SGHNT and CDR2 YYREEE (reference sequence). CDR3 sequence (DNA): TGTGCCAGCAGCCCCACGGGGGGCATTGGAAACACCATATATTTT. It specifies CASSPTGGIGNTIYF.

This chain links TRBV7-9 with TRBJ1-6; D gene ambiguous. CDR1 and CDR2 (germline): SEHNR, FQNEAQ (reference sequence). CDR3 length: 16 amino acids. V lost 4 bases and J 7 bases, leaving 17 bases between the germline ends. The DNA for the CDR3 is TGTGCCAGCAGCTCCCCACCCGGGGAGACGAATTCACCCCTCCACTTT. As protein: CASSSPPGETNSPLHF.

This rearrangement joins TRBV19 to TRBJ2-5, with D unclear. Per germline, CDR1 LNHDA and CDR2 SQIVND (reference sequence). The CDR3 is 14 amino acids. V was shortened by 1 base and J by 0 bases, with 6 bases between the two germline ends. The CDR3 reads CASSIGPYQETQYF. CDR3 sequence (DNA): TGTGCCAGTAGTATAGGTCCCTACCAAGAGACCCAGTACTTC.

This clone came up a few times. This chain links TRBV7-9 with TRBJ2-5; no reliable D call. The CDR3 has 12 residues. V was shortened by 5 bases and J by 9 bases, with 13 bases between the two germline ends. Germline-derived CDR1 and CDR2 are SEHNR and FQNEAQ (reference sequence). CDR3 in DNA: TGTGCCAGCAGCCCCGACCGGAGTGCCCAGTACTTC. As protein: CASSPDRSAQYF.

V usage is TRBV4-3 and J usage is TRBJ1-4; no clear D. Trimming took off 6 bases at V and 15 bases at J, with 17 bases between the two ends. There are 12 residues in the CDR3. Germline CDR1 LGHNA, CDR2 YSLEER. For the CDR3, the DNA is TGCGCCAGCAGTTCTTTAGGGTCTACGGTGTTTTTT. Its protein is CASSSLGSTVFF.

The genes are TRBV10-2 and TRBJ2-4; D unclear. Germline values: CDR1 WSHSY, CDR2 SAAADI. There are 16 residues in the CDR3. Trimming stripped 0 bases from V and 0 bases from J, with 9 bases between. The CDR3 protein is CASSESAESAKNIQYF. CDR3 DNA sequence: TGCGCCAGCAGTGAGTCGGCGGAATCAGCCAAAAACATTCAGTACTTC.

This sequence joins TRBV2 and TRBJ2-1, with 12 bases lining up with TRBD2. The germline V gene has CDR1 SNHLY and CDR2 FYNNEI. V was pared by 6 bases and J by 10 bases, with 10 bases of the junction left unmatched. The CDR3 is 15 amino acids. The CDR3 coding sequence is TGTGCCAGCAGCCTTTCTAGCGGGAGGGCTGGGGAGCAGTTCTTC. Translated, it gives CASSLSSGRAGEQFF.

The chain recombines TRBV13 with TRBJ2-1, with 8 nucleotides matching TRBD1. The CDR3 loop spans 15 amino acids. The V and J ends lost 5 bases and 7 bases, in that order; junction bases with no gene match: 10. Per the germline V gene, CDR1 is PRHDT and CDR2 is FYEKMQ (reference sequence). The CDR3 protein is CASSLTWDRLNEQFF. The CDR3 coding sequence is TGTGCCAGCAGCCTAACGTGGGACAGGTTAAATGAGCAGTTCTTC. The full variable domain, rest sourced from reference TRBV13 and TRBJ2-1, is AAGVIQSPRHLIKEKRETATLKCYPIPRHDTVYWYQQGPGQDPQFLISFYEKMQSDKGSIPDRFSAQQFSDYHSELNMSSLELGDSALYFCASSLTWDRLNEQFFGPGTRLTVL.

This chain uses TRBV5-4 with TRBJ2-7; 9 nucleotides line up with TRBD1. The CDR3 runs 14 residues. Germline CDR1 reads SGHNT; CDR2 reads YYREEE (reference sequence). Trimming at V came to 4 bases and at J to 5 bases, leaving 7 bases not matched to a gene. CDR3 amino acids: CASSPGTGYHEQYF. CDR3 coding DNA: TGTGCCAGCAGCCCCGGGACAGGGTACCACGAGCAGTACTTC. The whole variable domain, filled in from reference TRBV5-4 and TRBJ2-7, reads ETGVTQSPTHLIKTRGQQVTLRCSSQSGHNTVSWYQQALGQGPQFIFQYYREEENGRGNFPPRFSGLQFPNYSSELNVNALELDDSALYLCASSPGTGYHEQYFGPGTRLTVT.

The rearrangement links TRBV5-4 to TRBJ2-7; 10 positions agree with TRBD1. Germline CDR1 reads SGHNT; CDR2 reads YYREEE (reference sequence). The CDR3 contains 14 residues. J lost 6 bases, V lost 2 bases, and 5 bases had no gene match. The CDR3 here is CASSLGTGAAEQYF. The CDR3 DNA reads as TGTGCCAGCAGCTTAGGGACAGGGGCAGCCGAGCAGTACTTC. Together with reference TRBV5-4 and TRBJ2-7, the CDR3 gives the full variable domain: ETGVTQSPTHLIKTRGQQVTLRCSSQSGHNTVSWYQQALGQGPQFIFQYYREEENGRGNFPPRFSGLQFPNYSSELNVNALELDDSALYLCASSLGTGAAEQYFGPGTRLTVT.

This clone was seen a single time. This chain links TRBV19 with TRBJ2-5; D gene unclear. The CDR3 extends over 13 amino acids. The germline V gene has CDR1 LNHDA and CDR2 SQIVND (reference sequence). Trimming removed 6 bases at V and 1 base at J, with 9 bases between. The CDR3 DNA reads TGTGCCAGTAGGAATTTGGCCCAAGAGACCCAGTACTTC. Protein sequence: CASRNLAQETQYF.

The chain combines TRBV5-1 with TRBJ2-2; D remains ambiguous. This CDR3 has 15 residues. CDR1 is SGHRS, CDR2 YFSETQ, per germline. The V gene lost 0 bases and the J gene lost 5 bases, with 11 bases spanning the gap. This CDR3 reads CASSLVLIGTGELFF. Here the CDR3 DNA reads TGCGCCAGCAGCTTGGTCCTGATCGGAACCGGGGAGCTGTTTTTT.

The chain links TRBV10-2 to TRBJ1-6; 8 bases are a match to TRBD1. This CDR3 is 14 amino acids long. The V and J ends lost 7 bases and 8 bases, in that order; junction bases with no gene match: 7. Germline CDR1 reads WSHSY; CDR2 reads SAAADI. This CDR3 is CASTDRGGDSPLHF. The CDR3 DNA reads TGCGCCAGCACTGACAGGGGAGGAGATTCACCCCTCCACTTT.

The chain employs TRBV7-9 and TRBJ2-3, with TRBD2 matching 12 bases. The CDR3 has 16 amino acids. Germline V gene lookup returns CDR1 SEHNR and CDR2 FQNEAQ (reference sequence). V was clipped by 5 bases and J by 2 bases; unmatched bases: 5. Here the CDR3 reads CASSARLAGDTDTQYF. The CDR3 DNA follows: TGTGCCAGCAGCGCCAGACTAGCGGGGGACACAGATACGCAGTATTTT.

This clone has just one count. V gene TRBV7-2 combines with J gene TRBJ2-5; 9 nucleotides agree with TRBD1. The CDR3 spans 14 residues. Unmatched junction bases numbered 7, after V lost 6 bases and J lost 5 bases. Germline values: CDR1 SGHTA, CDR2 FQGNSA. In DNA form, the CDR3 reads TGTGCCAGCAGGGCCGGGACAGGGTTGGAGACCCAGTACTTC. This codes for CASRAGTGLETQYF.

The chain recombines TRBV11-2 with TRBJ2-7, with 7 positions matching TRBD1. Germline CDR1 SGHAT, CDR2 FQNNGV. The CDR3 runs to 15 residues. V lost 3 bases, J lost 0 bases, and 5 bases stayed unmatched. CDR3 loop: CASSFEGAPSYEQYF. In DNA, the CDR3 is TGTGCCAGCAGCTTCGAGGGGGCCCCCTCCTACGAGCAGTACTTC.

The gene calls are TRBV4-3 and TRBJ1-2; D perhaps matches TRBD1 (5 bases). CDR1 and CDR2 (germline): LGHNA, YSLEER. Trimming shortened V by 0 bases and J by 8 bases, and 13 bases separated the two germline ends. CDR3 length: 14 residues. The CDR3 coding sequence is TGCGCCAGCAGCCAAGAGTGGGGGTCTCGCGGCTACACCTTC. Protein product: CASSQEWGSRGYTF.

V usage is TRBV7-2 and J usage is TRBJ1-6; D may be TRBD1 (5 bases). Germline V lookup: CDR1 SGHTA, CDR2 FQGNSA. The CDR3 extends over 15 amino acids. Deletions cut 4 bases from V and 6 bases from J, with 13 bases between. The CDR3 DNA reads TGTGCCAGCAGCTCACAGGCGAGAGCTAATTCACCCCTCCACTTT. Translation: CASSSQARANSPLHF.

This clone was observed a single time. The rearrangement uses TRBV10-3 and TRBJ2-1; the D gene is possibly TRBD2 (5 bases). The germline V gene has CDR1 ENHRY and CDR2 SYGVKD. The CDR3 loop spans 13 amino acids. With 10 bases removed from V and 4 bases from J, the gap between germline ends came to 14 bases. This chain's CDR3 is CATSPAEYNEQFF. CDR3 nucleotide sequence: TGTGCCACTAGCCCCGCAGAGTACAATGAGCAGTTCTTC.

The chain is built from TRBV5-6 and TRBJ2-7; 9 nucleotides align to TRBD2. V trimming: 4 bases; J trimming: 3 bases; junction bases outside the gene matches: 11. The length of the CDR3 is 16 residues. CDR1 and CDR2 from the germline V gene are SGHDT and YYEEEE. The DNA of the CDR3 is TGTGCCAGCAGCCTCTTGGGGAGCGGGGGGCTCTACGAGCAGTACTTC. Its protein is CASSLLGSGGLYEQYF. Looking up the rest from reference TRBV5-6 and TRBJ2-7 gives the full variable domain: DAGVTQSPTHLIKTRGQQVTLRCSPKSGHDTVSWYQQALGQGPQFIFQYYEEEERQRGNFPDRFSGHQFPNYSSELNVNALLLGDSALYLCASSLLGSGGLYEQYFGPGTRLTVT.